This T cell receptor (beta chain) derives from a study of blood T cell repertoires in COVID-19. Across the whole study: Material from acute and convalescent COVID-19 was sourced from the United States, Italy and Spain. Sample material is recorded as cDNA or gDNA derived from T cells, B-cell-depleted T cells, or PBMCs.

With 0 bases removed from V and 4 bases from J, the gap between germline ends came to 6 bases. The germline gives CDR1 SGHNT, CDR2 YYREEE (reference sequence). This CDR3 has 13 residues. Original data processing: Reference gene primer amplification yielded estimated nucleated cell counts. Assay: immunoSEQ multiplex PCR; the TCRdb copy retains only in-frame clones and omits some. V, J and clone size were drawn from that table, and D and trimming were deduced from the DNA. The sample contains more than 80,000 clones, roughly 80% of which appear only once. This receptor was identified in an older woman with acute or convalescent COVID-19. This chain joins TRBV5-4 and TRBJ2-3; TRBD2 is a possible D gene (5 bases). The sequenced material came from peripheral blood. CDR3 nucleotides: TGTGCCAGCAGCTTGGCCGGGGCAGATACGCAGTATTTT. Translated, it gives CASSLAGADTQYF. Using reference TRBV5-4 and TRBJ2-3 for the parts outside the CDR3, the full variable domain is ETGVTQSPTHLIKTRGQQVTLRCSSQSGHNTVSWYQQALGQGPQFIFQYYREEENGRGNFPPRFSGLQFPNYSSELNVNALELDDSALYLCASSLAGADTQYFGPGTRLTVL.